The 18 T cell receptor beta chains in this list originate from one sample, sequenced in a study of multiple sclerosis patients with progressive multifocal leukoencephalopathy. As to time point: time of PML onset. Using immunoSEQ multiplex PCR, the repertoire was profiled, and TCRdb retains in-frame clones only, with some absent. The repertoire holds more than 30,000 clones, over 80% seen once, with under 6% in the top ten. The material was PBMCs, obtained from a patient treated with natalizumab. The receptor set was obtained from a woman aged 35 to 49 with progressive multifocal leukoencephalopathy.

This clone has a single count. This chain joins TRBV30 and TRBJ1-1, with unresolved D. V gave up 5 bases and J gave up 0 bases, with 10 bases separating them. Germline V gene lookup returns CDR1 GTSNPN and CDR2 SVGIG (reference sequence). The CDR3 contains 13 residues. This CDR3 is CAWDTEMNTEAFF. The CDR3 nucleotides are TGTGCCTGGGACACGGAGATGAACACTGAAGCTTTCTTT.

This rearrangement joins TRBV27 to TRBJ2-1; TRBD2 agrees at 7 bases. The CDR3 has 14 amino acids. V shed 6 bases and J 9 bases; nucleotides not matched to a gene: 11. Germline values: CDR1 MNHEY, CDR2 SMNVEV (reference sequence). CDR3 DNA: TGTGCCAGCAGCGTTGCCGGGGGGACGGTTGAGCAGTTCTTC. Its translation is CASSVAGGTVEQFF.

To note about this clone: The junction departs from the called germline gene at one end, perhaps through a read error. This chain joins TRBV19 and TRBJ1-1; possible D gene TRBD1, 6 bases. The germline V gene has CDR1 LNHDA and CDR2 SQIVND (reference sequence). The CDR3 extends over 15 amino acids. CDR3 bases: TGTGCCAGTAGTGGCAACAGGGTCGGGGACACTGAAGCTCTCTTT. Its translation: CASSGNRVGDTEALF.

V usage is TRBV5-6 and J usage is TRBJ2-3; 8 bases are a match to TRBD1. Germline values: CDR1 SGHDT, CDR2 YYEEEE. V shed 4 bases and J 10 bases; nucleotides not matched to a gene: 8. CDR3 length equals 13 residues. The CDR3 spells CASSLRTGKAQYF. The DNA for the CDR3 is TGTGCCAGCAGCCTGAGGACAGGGAAGGCGCAGTATTTT.

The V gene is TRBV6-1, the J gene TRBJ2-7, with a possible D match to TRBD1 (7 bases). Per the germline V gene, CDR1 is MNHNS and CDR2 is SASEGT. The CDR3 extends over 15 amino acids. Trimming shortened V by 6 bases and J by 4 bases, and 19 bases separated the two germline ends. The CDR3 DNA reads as TGTGCCAGCAGCCCACGGGCAGGGGGGAGGTACGAGCAGTACTTC. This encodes CASSPRAGGRYEQYF.

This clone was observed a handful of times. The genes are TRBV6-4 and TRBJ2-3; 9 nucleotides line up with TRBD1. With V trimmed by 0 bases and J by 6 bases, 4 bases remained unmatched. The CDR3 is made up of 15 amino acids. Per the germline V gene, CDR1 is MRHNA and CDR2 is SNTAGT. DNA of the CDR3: TGTGCCAGCAGTGACTCGACAGGGGGAGCGGATACGCAGTATTTT. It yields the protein CASSDSTGGADTQYF.

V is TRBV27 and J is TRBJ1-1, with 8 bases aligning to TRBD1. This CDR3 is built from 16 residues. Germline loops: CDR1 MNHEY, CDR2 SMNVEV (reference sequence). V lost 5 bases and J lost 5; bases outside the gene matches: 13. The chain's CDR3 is CASSRDIRGPTTEAFF. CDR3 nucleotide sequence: TGTGCCAGCAGTCGGGATATCAGGGGGCCGACGACTGAAGCTTTCTTT.

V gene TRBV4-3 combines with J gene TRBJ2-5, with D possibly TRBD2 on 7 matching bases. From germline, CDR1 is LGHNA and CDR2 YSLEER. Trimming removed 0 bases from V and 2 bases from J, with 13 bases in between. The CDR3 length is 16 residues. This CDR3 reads CASSQERRGQQETQYF. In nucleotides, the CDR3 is TGCGCCAGCAGCCAAGAGCGGCGGGGGCAACAAGAGACCCAGTACTTC.

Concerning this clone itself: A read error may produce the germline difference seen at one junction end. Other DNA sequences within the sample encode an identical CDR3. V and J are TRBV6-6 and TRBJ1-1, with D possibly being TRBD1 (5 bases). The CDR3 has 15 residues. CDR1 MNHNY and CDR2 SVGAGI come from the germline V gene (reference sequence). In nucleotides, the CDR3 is TGTGCCAGCAGTTATGGGGACGTTCAAGGGGCTGAAGCTTTCTTC. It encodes CASSYGDVQGAEAFF.

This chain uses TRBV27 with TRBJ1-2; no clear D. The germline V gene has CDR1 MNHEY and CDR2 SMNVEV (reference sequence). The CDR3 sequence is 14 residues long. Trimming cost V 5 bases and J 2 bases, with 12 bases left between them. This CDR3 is CASSRKLGNYGYTF. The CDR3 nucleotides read TGTGCCAGCAGTCGAAAGTTAGGGAACTATGGCTACACCTTC.

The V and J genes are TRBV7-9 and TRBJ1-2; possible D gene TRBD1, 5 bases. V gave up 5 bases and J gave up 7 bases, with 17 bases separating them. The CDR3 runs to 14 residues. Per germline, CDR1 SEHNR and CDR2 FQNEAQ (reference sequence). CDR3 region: CASSPGTGTGGYTF. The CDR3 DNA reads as TGTGCCAGCAGCCCCGGGACGGGAACGGGTGGCTACACCTTC.

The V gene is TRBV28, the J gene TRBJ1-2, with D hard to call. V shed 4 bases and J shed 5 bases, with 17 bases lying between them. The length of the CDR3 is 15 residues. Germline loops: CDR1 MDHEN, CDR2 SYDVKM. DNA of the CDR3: TGTGCCAGCAGTTGGATCGGCCCCTCTGAATATGGCTACACCTTC. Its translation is CASSWIGPSEYGYTF.

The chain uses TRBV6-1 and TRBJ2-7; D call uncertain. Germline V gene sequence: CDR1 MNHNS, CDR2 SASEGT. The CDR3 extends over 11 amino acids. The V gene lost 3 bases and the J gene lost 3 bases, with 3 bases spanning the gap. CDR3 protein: CASSDFYEQYF. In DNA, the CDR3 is TGTGCCAGCAGTGACTTCTACGAGCAGTACTTC.

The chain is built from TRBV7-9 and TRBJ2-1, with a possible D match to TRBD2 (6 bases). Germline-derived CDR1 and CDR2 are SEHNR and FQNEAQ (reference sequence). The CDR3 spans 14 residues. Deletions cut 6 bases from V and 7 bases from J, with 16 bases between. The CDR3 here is CASRGRLGWNEQFF. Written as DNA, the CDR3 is TGTGCCAGCAGAGGTCGACTAGGTTGGAATGAGCAGTTCTTC.

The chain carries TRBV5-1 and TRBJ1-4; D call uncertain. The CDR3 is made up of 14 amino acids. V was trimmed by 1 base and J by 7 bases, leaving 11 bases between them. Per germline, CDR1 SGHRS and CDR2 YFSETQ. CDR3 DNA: TGCGCCAGCAGCTTGTTGGCAGAATCTGAAAAACTGTTTTTT. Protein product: CASSLLAESEKLFF.

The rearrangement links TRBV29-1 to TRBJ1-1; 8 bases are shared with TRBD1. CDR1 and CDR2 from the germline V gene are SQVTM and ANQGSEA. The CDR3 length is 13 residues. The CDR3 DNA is TGCAGTGCCCAGGCAGGGGGCTCCACTGAAGCTTTCTTT. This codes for CSAQAGGSTEAFF.

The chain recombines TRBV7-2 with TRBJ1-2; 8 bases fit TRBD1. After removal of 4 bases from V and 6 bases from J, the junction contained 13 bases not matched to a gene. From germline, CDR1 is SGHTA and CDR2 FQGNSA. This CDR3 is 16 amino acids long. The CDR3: CASSSGQNRGQDGYTF. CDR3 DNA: TGTGCCAGCAGCTCGGGTCAAAACAGGGGACAGGATGGCTACACCTTC.

CDR3 protein: CASSEYRRGVGNQPQHF. The CDR3 nucleotides are TGTGCCAGCAGTGAATACCGGCGCGGGGTTGGCAATCAGCCCCAGCATTTT. The genes are TRBV2 and TRBJ1-5; D uncertain. The ends were cut back, 2 bases at V and 2 bases at J, with 16 bases in the middle. The CDR3 covers 17 residues. Germline V gives CDR1 SNHLY, CDR2 FYNNEI.